This TCR beta chain was observed in a study of Ad26.COV2.S vaccination and SARS-CoV-2 variants. Study details: Ad26.COV2.S shots went into the muscle once or twice, 56 days apart. Points from the study as a whole: There was reportedly substantial breadth in spike-specific CD8+ and CD4+ T cell responses after vaccination.

The CDR3 length is 15 residues. V lost 4 bases, J lost 5 bases, and 10 bases stayed unmatched. Germline lookup yields CDR1 MGHRA and CDR2 YSYEKL. Generated by immunoSEQ multiplex PCR, the TCRdb table keeps only in-frame clones and is missing some. Of about 350,000 clones listed, around 89% are singletons. Treatment reported: 15 to 20 received Ad26.COV2.S at low or high dose, single or two shots; several received placebo; per-sample allocation not given. Specimens were obtained on day 63 following the first vaccine or placebo injection. An adult of 18-55 years in Boston served as donor. Worth noting for this clone: Its antigen is undetermined.

Sequenced material: peripheral blood, taken in a trial of Ad26.COV2.S vaccine versus placebo. This clonotype was sampled from a person aged 18-60 years who received the Ad26.COV2.S COVID-19 vaccine or a placebo. The chain combines TRBV4-1 with TRBJ2-5; TRBD1 aligns across 7 bases. This CDR3 is CASSPDSGGDETQYF. CDR3 coding DNA: TGCGCCAGCAGCCCTGACTCAGGGGGAGACGAGACCCAGTACTTC.